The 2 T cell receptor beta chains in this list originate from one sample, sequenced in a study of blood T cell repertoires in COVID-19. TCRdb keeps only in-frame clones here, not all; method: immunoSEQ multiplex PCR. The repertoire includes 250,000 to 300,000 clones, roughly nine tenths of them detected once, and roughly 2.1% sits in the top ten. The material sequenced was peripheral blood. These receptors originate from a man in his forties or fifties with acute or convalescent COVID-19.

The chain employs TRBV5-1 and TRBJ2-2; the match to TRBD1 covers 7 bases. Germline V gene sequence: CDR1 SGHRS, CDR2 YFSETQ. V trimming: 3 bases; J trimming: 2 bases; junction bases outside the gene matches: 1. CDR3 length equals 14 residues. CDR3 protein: CASSWDSNTGELFF. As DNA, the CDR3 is TGCGCCAGCAGCTGGGACAGTAACACCGGGGAGCTGTTTTTT.

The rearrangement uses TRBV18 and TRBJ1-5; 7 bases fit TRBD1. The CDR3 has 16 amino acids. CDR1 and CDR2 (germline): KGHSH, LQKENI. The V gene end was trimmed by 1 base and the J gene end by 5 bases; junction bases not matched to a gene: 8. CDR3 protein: CASSPQGALPHQPQHF. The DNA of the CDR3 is TGTGCCAGCTCACCACAGGGGGCCCTCCCTCATCAGCCCCAGCATTTT.